A single sample gave rise to the 24 T cell receptor beta chains below, sequenced in a study of blood T cell repertoires in COVID-19 (dated by TCRdb to about 2020). The library was built by means of the immunoSEQ multiplex PCR assay. The immuneACCESS repertoire file appears here via TCRdb, limited to in-frame rearrangements. These files lack a portion of the clones; in checked studies, under half of the deficit traces to unresolved V genes, and the cause of the others is not known. This sample has fewer than 75,000 clones in its table, and approximately 89% of those were observed once. Of the sample, roughly 6.4% falls within the top ten clones. The sample consisted of peripheral blood. Every receptor here comes from a man aged 55-75 years with active or convalescent COVID-19.

The chain joins TRBV2 to TRBJ1-1; 8 bases match TRBD1. Unmatched junction bases numbered 5, after V lost 4 bases and J lost 4 bases. CDR3 length: 14 residues. CDR1 and CDR2 from the germline V gene are SNHLY and FYNNEI. As DNA, the CDR3 is TGTGCCAGCAGTGCCATCGGACAGGGCACTGAAGCTTTCTTT. Protein sequence: CASSAIGQGTEAFF. Full variable domain (remainder filled in from reference TRBV2 and TRBJ1-1): EPEVTQTPSHQVTQMGQEVILRCVPISNHLYFYWYRQILGQKVEFLVSFYNNEISEKSEIFDDQFSVERPDGSNFTLKIRSTKLEDSAMYFCASSAIGQGTEAFFGQGTRLTVV.

About this clone itself: The same CDR3 also results from other DNA sequences found in this sample. This chain joins TRBV6-5 and TRBJ1-5; 8 bases map to TRBD1. Germline trimming cut 6 bases from V and 2 bases from J; bases unmatched to any gene: 3. The CDR3 has 14 residues. The V gene's germline CDR1 is MNHEY and CDR2 SVGAGI. CDR3 in amino acids: CASRKGQGNQPQHF. The CDR3 nucleotides are TGTGCCAGCAGAAAGGGACAGGGCAATCAGCCCCAGCATTTT.

The J gene is TRBJ2-5, the V gene TRBV6-5; tentatively, D is TRBD1 (6 bases). V was clipped by 6 bases and J by 0 bases, with 14 bases between them. The CDR3 is 15 amino acids. Germline values: CDR1 MNHEY, CDR2 SVGAGI. As DNA, the CDR3 is TGTGCCAGCAGCACGGGACACTCGTACCAAGAGACCCAGTACTTC. Translation: CASSTGHSYQETQYF.

The chain employs TRBV7-2 and TRBJ2-3; a weak D match, TRBD1 (6 bases). V dropped 5 bases and J dropped 0 bases, with 12 bases sitting between them. Looked up from germline, CDR1 is SGHTA and CDR2 is FQGNSA. The CDR3 has 15 amino acids. The DNA for the CDR3 is TGTGCCAGCAGCCGGAACAGGGCCAGCACAGATACGCAGTATTTT. It translates to CASSRNRASTDTQYF. Together with reference TRBV7-2 and TRBJ2-3, the CDR3 gives the full variable domain: GAGVSQSPSNKVTEKGKDVELRCDPISGHTALYWYRQSLGQGLEFLIYFQGNSAPDKSGLPSDRFSAERTGGSVSTLTIQRTQQEDSAVYLCASSRNRASTDTQYFGPGTRLTVL.

The rearrangement joins TRBV5-8 to TRBJ2-7; 9 nucleotides line up with TRBD2. V shed 0 bases, J shed 0 bases, and the junction held 1 base outside the gene matches. CDR3 length equals 15 residues. Germline assignment: CDR1 SGHTS and CDR2 YDEGEE. The CDR3 reads CASSLGGGASYEQYF. For the CDR3, the DNA is TGTGCCAGCAGCTTGGGCGGGGGGGCCTCCTACGAGCAGTACTTC. Complete variable domain (other parts from reference TRBV5-8 and TRBJ2-7): EAGVTQSPTHLIKTRGQQATLRCSPISGHTSVYWYQQALGLGLQFLLWYDEGEERNRGNFPPRFSGRQFPNYSSELNVNALELEDSALYLCASSLGGGASYEQYFGPGTRLTVT.

This clone was recorded once. The V and J genes are TRBV5-1 and TRBJ1-4; the match to TRBD1 covers 8 bases. The CDR3 is 15 residues long. The ends lost 7 bases at V and 8 bases at J; junction bases unmatched: 13. In germline, CDR1 is SGHRS, CDR2 YFSETQ. The CDR3 sequence is CASGQGIGGREKLFF. CDR3 DNA sequence: TGCGCCAGCGGACAGGGAATTGGAGGTAGAGAAAAACTGTTTTTT.

The CDR3 here is CASSLFPTSENTGELFF. CDR3 bases: TGCGCCAGCAGCTTGTTTCCGACTAGCGAGAACACCGGGGAGCTGTTTTTT. The J gene is TRBJ2-2, the V gene TRBV5-1, with 8 bases fitting TRBD2. This CDR3 has 17 amino acids. The J segment lost 1 base and the V segment lost 1 base, leaving 6 bases of the junction unmatched. Germline-derived CDR1 and CDR2 are SGHRS and YFSETQ.

V gene TRBV30 combines with J gene TRBJ2-7; D might be TRBD1 (5 bases). V lost 3 bases and J 3 bases, leaving 18 bases between the germline ends. The CDR3 has 15 amino acids. In germline, CDR1 is GTSNPN, CDR2 SVGIG (reference sequence). CDR3 nucleotide sequence: TGTGCCTGGAGAACCCCAGGGAAGTCGGGCTACGAGCAGTACTTC. Its translation: CAWRTPGKSGYEQYF. The whole variable domain, remainder taken from reference TRBV30 and TRBJ2-7, is SQTIHQWPATLVQPVGSPLSLECTVEGTSNPNLYWYRQAAGRGLQLLFYSVGIGQISSEVPQNLSASRPQDRQFILSSKKLLLSDSGFYLCAWRTPGKSGYEQYFGPGTRLTVT.

This chain connects TRBV6-5 to TRBJ2-3; TRBD1 matches 9 bases. Germline V gene lookup returns CDR1 MNHEY and CDR2 SVGAGI. V lost 8 bases and J lost 6; bases outside the gene matches: 9. CDR3 length equals 14 residues. CDR3: CASRGQGLSDTQYF. The CDR3 bases are TGTGCCAGCCGGGGACAGGGCCTATCGGATACGCAGTATTTT.

The V and J genes are TRBV19 and TRBJ2-5; weak D call: TRBD1 (6 bases). This CDR3 spans 15 amino acids. Germline CDR1 reads LNHDA; CDR2 reads SQIVND (reference sequence). V lost 5 bases to trimming and J lost 5 bases, with 18 bases between them. CDR3 sequence (DNA): TGTGCCAGTAGTCCCCGGGACACCGTGAAGGAGACCCAGTACTTC. Its protein is CASSPRDTVKETQYF.

The chain combines TRBV6-5 with TRBJ2-5; 11 bases align to TRBD2. Trimming removed 6 bases from V and 2 bases from J; junction bases left unmatched: 5. The V gene's germline CDR1 is MNHEY and CDR2 SVGAGI. The CDR3 sequence is 15 residues long. The CDR3 coding sequence is TGTGCCAGCAGGAGACTAGCGGGGCTTCAAGAGACCCAGTACTTC. Translating it yields CASRRLAGLQETQYF.

This sequence joins TRBV5-4 and TRBJ2-5; 7 bases match TRBD1. Germline V gene sequence: CDR1 SGHNT, CDR2 YYREEE (reference sequence). There are 14 residues in the CDR3. J was trimmed by 1 base and V by 1 base; bases with no gene match: 1. The DNA for the CDR3 is TGTGCCAGCAGCTTGAGGGACAGCCAAGAGACCCAGTACTTC. It codes for CASSLRDSQETQYF. Looking up the rest from reference TRBV5-4 and TRBJ2-5 gives the full variable domain: ETGVTQSPTHLIKTRGQQVTLRCSSQSGHNTVSWYQQALGQGPQFIFQYYREEENGRGNFPPRFSGLQFPNYSSELNVNALELDDSALYLCASSLRDSQETQYFGPGTRLLVL.

The V and J genes are TRBV25-1 and TRBJ2-3; D is perhaps TRBD1 (5 bases). This CDR3 is built from 14 residues. From germline, CDR1 is MGHDK and CDR2 SYGVNS. V gave up 3 bases and J gave up 8 bases, with 15 bases separating them. The CDR3 is CASSDAGPPGTQYF. The CDR3 DNA is TGTGCCAGCAGTGATGCAGGGCCTCCGGGTACGCAGTATTTT.

This clone was picked up one time. V and J are TRBV4-1 and TRBJ2-1, with TRBD1 matching over 9 bases. V was clipped by 4 bases and J by 2 bases; unmatched bases: 6. Germline V gene lookup returns CDR1 MGHRA and CDR2 YSYEKL. The CDR3 is 16 amino acids. In nucleotides, the CDR3 is TGCGCCAGCAGCCGTTCCGGACAGGGGCCCTACAATGAGCAGTTCTTC. The encoded protein is CASSRSGQGPYNEQFF.

The chain joins TRBV6-1 to TRBJ1-1, with D perhaps TRBD1 (5 bases). The CDR3 has 12 amino acids. Trimming removed 0 bases from V and 7 bases from J, with 6 bases in between. The germline V gene has CDR1 MNHNS and CDR2 SASEGT. CDR3 residues: CASSEAGGEAFF. The CDR3 nucleotides are TGTGCCAGCAGTGAAGCGGGGGGTGAAGCTTTCTTT.

To note about this clone: One end of the junction fails to match germline, which may point to a read error. In DNA form, the CDR3 reads TGTGCCAGCAGGTTAGGGACAGGGGCTAATCAGCCCCAGCATTTT. As protein: CASRLGTGANQPQHF. The chain links TRBV7-6 to TRBJ1-5; 10 nucleotides match TRBD1. This CDR3 has 15 amino acids. CDR1 and CDR2 (germline): SGHVS, FNYEAQ.

The chain has TRBV27 and TRBJ1-2; the match to TRBD1 covers 8 bases. V gave up 5 bases and J gave up 4 bases; unmatched junction bases: 9. There are 15 residues in the CDR3. Germline CDR1 reads MNHEY; CDR2 reads SMNVEV (reference sequence). The DNA for the CDR3 is TGTGCCAGCAGTCCCCGACAGGGGACCTTCTATGGCTACACCTTC. Its protein is CASSPRQGTFYGYTF.

The chain uses TRBV7-9 and TRBJ1-4, with TRBD1 as a possible D gene (6 bases). The germline V gene encodes CDR1 SEHNR and CDR2 FQNEAQ (reference sequence). The CDR3 has 12 residues. CDR3 in amino acids: CAADRSGEKLFF. The CDR3 bases are TGTGCAGCCGACAGGTCGGGTGAAAAACTGTTTTTT.

The chain uses TRBV2 and TRBJ2-1; 9 bases match TRBD1. This CDR3 comprises 12 residues. CDR1 is SNHLY, CDR2 FYNNEI, per germline. The ends lost 5 bases at V and 9 bases at J; junction bases unmatched: 2. This chain's CDR3 is CASSLDRGEQFF. The DNA of the CDR3 is TGTGCCAGCAGTTTGGACAGGGGTGAGCAGTTCTTC.

The rearrangement links TRBV28 to TRBJ2-1; 7 nucleotides line up with TRBD2. Trimming at V came to 4 bases and at J to 10 bases, leaving 10 bases not matched to a gene. The CDR3 runs 14 residues. CDR1 and CDR2 (germline): MDHEN, SYDVKM. The CDR3 sequence is CASSSGIRAGEQFF. CDR3 nucleotide sequence: TGTGCCAGCAGTTCCGGAATCCGAGCGGGGGAGCAGTTCTTC.

V and J are TRBV6-5 and TRBJ1-2; the D gene is possibly TRBD1 (5 bases). This CDR3 region has 13 residues. CDR1 is MNHEY, CDR2 SVGAGI, per germline. V was shortened by 7 bases and J by 2 bases, with 11 bases between the two germline ends. CDR3 DNA: TGTGCCAGCACGCGACAGAGCAACTATGGCTACACCTTC. As protein: CASTRQSNYGYTF.

The gene calls are TRBV27 and TRBJ2-7; D is undetermined. This CDR3 spans 13 amino acids. Germline V CDR1 and CDR2: MNHEY, SMNVEV (reference sequence). Trimming removed 2 bases from V and 1 base from J, with 6 bases in between. The CDR3 DNA follows: TGTGCCAGCAGTTTACAGGTGTCCTACGAGCAGTACTTC. Its translation: CASSLQVSYEQYF.

This clone is a singleton in its sample. This chain connects TRBV7-2 to TRBJ1-1; possible D gene TRBD1, 5 bases. This CDR3 comprises 13 residues. Per germline, CDR1 SGHTA and CDR2 FQGNSA. Trimming shortened V by 8 bases and J by 0 bases, and 10 bases separated the two germline ends. In nucleotides, the CDR3 is TGTGCCAGCGGGGGGGGAATGAACACTGAAGCTTTCTTT. This sequence encodes CASGGGMNTEAFF.

This rearrangement joins TRBV10-2 to TRBJ1-1; D unresolved. The germline V gene encodes CDR1 WSHSY and CDR2 SAAADI. CDR3 length equals 17 residues. Trimming took off 0 bases at V and 0 bases at J, with 14 bases between the two ends. The CDR3 protein is CASSESFGGEMNTEAFF. CDR3 nucleotides: TGCGCCAGCAGTGAGTCTTTTGGTGGGGAGATGAACACTGAAGCTTTCTTT.